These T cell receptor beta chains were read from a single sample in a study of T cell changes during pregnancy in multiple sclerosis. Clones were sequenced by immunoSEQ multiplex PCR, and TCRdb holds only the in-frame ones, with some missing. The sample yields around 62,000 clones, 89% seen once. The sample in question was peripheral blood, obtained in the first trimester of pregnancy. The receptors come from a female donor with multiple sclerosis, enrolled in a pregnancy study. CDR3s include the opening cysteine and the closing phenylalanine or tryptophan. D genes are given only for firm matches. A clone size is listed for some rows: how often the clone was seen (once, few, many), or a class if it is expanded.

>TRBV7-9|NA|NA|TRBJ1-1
CASSFISGYSVGTEAFF
TGTGCCAGCAGCTTTATCTCCGGGTACTCCGTGGGCACTGAAGCTTTCTTT
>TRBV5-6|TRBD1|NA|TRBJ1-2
CASSPVDRAYGYTF
TGTGCCAGCAGCCCGGTTGACAGGGCCTATGGCTACACCTTC
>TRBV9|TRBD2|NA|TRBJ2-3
CASRAPRSGRATDTQYF
TGTGCCAGCAGGGCACCTAGGAGCGGGAGGGCGACAGATACGCAGTATTTT
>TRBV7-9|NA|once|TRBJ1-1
CASSLARVVVTEAFF
TGTGCCAGCAGCTTAGCGCGGGTTGTAGTCACTGAAGCTTTCTTT
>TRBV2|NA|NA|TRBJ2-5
CASQASETQYF
TGTGCCAGCCAGGCTTCAGAGACCCAGTACTTC
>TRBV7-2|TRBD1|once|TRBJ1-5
CASSLAQGNQPQHF
TGTGCCAGCAGCTTAGCACAGGGGAATCAGCCCCAGCATTTT
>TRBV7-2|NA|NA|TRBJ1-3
CASSYNRVTGNTIYF
TGTGCCAGCAGCTATAACAGGGTGACTGGAAACACCATATATTTT
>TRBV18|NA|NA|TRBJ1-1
CASSPTDHTEAFF
TGTGCCAGCTCACCGACAGACCACACTGAAGCTTTCTTT
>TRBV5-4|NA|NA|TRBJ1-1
CASSSSLMNTEAFF
TGTGCCAGCAGCTCTAGTTTGATGAACACTGAAGCTTTCTTT
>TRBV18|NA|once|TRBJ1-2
CASSDQGLHYGYTF
TGTGCCAGCTCAGACCAGGGGCTACACTATGGCTACACCTTC
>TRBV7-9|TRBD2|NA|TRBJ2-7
CASSSLGLAGANEQYF
TGTGCCAGCAGCTCACTAGGACTAGCGGGGGCCAACGAGCAGTACTTC
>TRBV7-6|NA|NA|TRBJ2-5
CASSHDWYQETQYF
TGTGCCAGCAGCCATGACTGGTACCAAGAGACCCAGTACTTC
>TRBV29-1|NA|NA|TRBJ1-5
CSVLQGSYQPQHF
TGCAGCGTCTTACAGGGTTCATATCAGCCCCAGCATTTT
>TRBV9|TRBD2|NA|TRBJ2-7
CASSVGWEGYEQYF
TGTGCCAGCAGCGTAGGGTGGGAGGGCTACGAGCAGTACTTC
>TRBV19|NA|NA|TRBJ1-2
CASSIDNSFYGYTF
TGTGCCAGTAGTATAGACAACTCCTTCTATGGCTACACCTTC